Listed here is a single T cell receptor (beta chain). This clone was observed once. Its antigen specificity is not known. Base qualities were left out, and no much larger clone turns up one base away. Whole blood was collected in K2EDTA tubes by collaborating institutions according to the institutions' own protocols. For TCRbeta analysis, collaborators shipped samples in one of three forms: frozen whole blood, isolated PBMCs, or DNA extracted from either of those sample types. This specimen belongs to a study of blood T cell repertoires in COVID-19 (dated by TCRdb to about 2020). Regarding the study in general: The collaborator samples originated in the United States, Italy and Spain and spanned the acute and convalescent phases of COVID-19. The material from the prospective study consisted of cDNA or gDNA derived from T cells, B-cell-depleted T cells, or PBMCs. The dataset comprised deeply sampled blood TCRbeta repertoires from subjects exposed to, actively infected with, or recovered from COVID-19. The repertoires were released in a freely available public database intended as a resource for research on the immune response to SARS-CoV-2. Samples came from the ongoing ImmuneRACE study (first 160 participants) plus 1,254 subjects from 6 global collaborators. Sample metadata almost always included a de-identified subject ID, COVID-19 status, age in years and sex. Where available, HLA class I and class II types were taken from metadata supplied by the sample provider and were not determined by assay-based typing. Findings and caveats that apply to the study as a whole: The quantity of clinical and demographic metadata differed by source and by participant and was supplied without curation.

TCRbeta CDR3 regions were amplified from genomic DNA using the immunoSEQ Assay, a bias-controlled multiplex PCR. On the study's bioinformatics: The number of nucleated cells in each sample was estimated from the amplification of reference gene primers within the assay. To quantify the absolute abundance of each unique TCRbeta CDR3 rearrangement, sequence reads were collapsed and filtered. For each sample, productive Simpson clonality was calculated as the square root of Simpson's diversity index over productive rearrangements. TCRdb provides this immuneACCESS table in a form limited to in-frame rearrangements. Some clones are lacking; in checked studies, under half of them reflect an unresolved V gene, and why the rest are absent is not known. V and J calls and clone size come straight from that table; D and trimming were deduced from the DNA. Within this sample are 62,000 or so clones, with approximately 83% of them counted one time only. Roughly 1.4% of the sample lies in the top ten.

Unmatched junction bases come to 8, with V trimmed by 5 bases and J by 7 bases. From the cysteine up to the phenylalanine, the CDR3 has a length of 13 residues. Kept here is only the CDR3 DNA, which spans 39 bases and is read in frame from base 1. Taken from the germline V gene (reference sequence), the CDR1 and CDR2 loops are GTSNPN and SVGIG. This receptor was obtained from a woman in her sixties with acute or convalescent COVID-19. Sequencing was done on a sample of peripheral blood. The chain is assembled from TRBV30 and TRBJ2-7; 10 bases in the middle match TRBD1. The CDR3 protein is CAWARQGALEQYF. The nucleotide sequence reads as follows: TGTGCCTGGGCAAGACAGGGGGCGCTTGAGCAGTACTTC.